This section outlines one TCR beta chain sequence together with its context. Patients were ruled out by autoimmune disease history or systemic immunosuppression. From germline, CDR1 is GTSNPN and CDR2 SVGIG (reference sequence). CDR3 size: 14 residues. V lost 3 bases to trimming and J lost 7 bases; unmatched junction nucleotides: 8. The sample comes from a study of OX40 agonist ivuxolimab in advanced cancers. In the study overall: Three patients had partial responses: one hepatocellular carcinoma, two cutaneous melanoma.

The method was immunoSEQ multiplex PCR; TCRdb's version includes in-frame clones alone and lacks a portion of them. The sample gives about 55,000 clones, about 80% of which show up once; roughly 4.2% is in the top ten. This chain uses TRBV30 with TRBJ2-1, with 8 bases that match TRBD2. The clonotype comes from an adult with an advanced solid tumor such as melanoma, head and neck, liver or kidney cancer. Sample: CD4+ or CD8+ T cells sorted from blood, taken in a trial of the OX40 agonist ivuxolimab. This CDR3 reads CAWRKAGEKNEQFF. The CDR3, as DNA: TGTGCCTGGAGGAAAGCGGGAGAGAAGAATGAGCAGTTCTTC.